The clone carrying this TCR beta chain was observed at least ten times. TCRdb redid the calling of the 5' RACE reads with MiXCR, one entry per CDR3 protein. Of approximately 86,000 distinct CDR3 sequences in the sample, 2% to 3% were seen once. These data originate in a study of neurological immune-mediated disorders. The CDR3 runs 16 residues. CDR1 and CDR2 (germline): SGHKS, YYEKEE (reference sequence). Losses at the gene ends were 4 bases for V and 4 bases for J; bases not matched to a gene: 5. The sample comprised PBMCs. The sequence derives from a woman aged 30 to 39 with multiple sclerosis. The rearrangement links TRBV5-5 to TRBJ2-3, with 14 bases matching TRBD2. CDR3 in DNA: TGTGCCAGCAGCGGCCCGGGACTAGCGGGAGCAGATACGCAGTATTTT. This encodes CASSGPGLAGADTQYF.